This T cell receptor (beta chain) was identified during a study of human thymus T cells (dated by TCRdb to 2020 to 2021). In terms of the full investigation: The study characterized TCR alpha and beta repertoires from about 8 infant thymus samples and a few related peripheral blood samples. The infant donors were roughly 7 to 244 days old, and the cohort included roughly six males and two females.

Using the immunoSEQ multiplex PCR assay, the TCRB and TCRAD loci were amplified from a standardized quantity of quality-controlled genomic DNA. Amplicons spanned the V(D)J region at a length sufficient to cover the CDR3 and identify V and J genes. Through the commercial immunoSEQ service, the amplicons were sequenced on an Illumina platform. On the authors' methods: Primer bias and sequencing errors were corrected as previously described, and TCRAD and TCRB were defined on the basis of the IMGT database. The repertoires were analysed using immunoSEQ Analyzer 3.0 and VDJTools for basic statistics, V/J segment usage, diversity estimates, rarefaction and pairwise overlap. Chao1, ChaoE, Efron-Thisted, Shannon and inverse Simpson indices were used to estimate diversity, which was also estimated on datasets down-sampled to the smallest sample. Repertoire overlap was assessed by strict matching of CDR3 nucleotide sequence, V gene and J gene, and clustering was done by Jaccard-based multidimensional scaling. The clones in this table, taken by TCRdb from immuneACCESS, are in-frame only. Not every clone is retained; where verified, under half of the shortfall comes from an unresolved V gene, and the cause of the rest is unknown. Clone size and the V and J calls come from that table; the DNA yielded D and trimming. The sample includes approximately 46,000 clones, with approximately 95% observed a single time. The ten largest account for 0.15% to 0.2% of the sample.

CDR1 and CDR2, per the germline V gene, are SGHVS and FQNEAQ. Trimming removed 1 base from V and 2 bases from J, leaving 12 bases between the germline ends. The CDR3 runs 15 residues from the cysteine to the phenylalanine. Here the CDR3 DNA is all that survives: 45 bases in frame from base 1. Concerning this clone: Its cognate antigen has yet to be identified. No base quality information exists; no much larger clone differs at one position.

Immunologically healthy infants undergoing open corrective cardiac surgery for congenital heart defects in Finland were used as donors. During surgery, a small about 0.45-1 mL aliquot of peripheral blood was collected from four of the eight donors. For the blood samples, genomic DNA was extracted from all available leukocytes instead of from a set number of cells. ACK lysis buffer was used to clear erythrocytes from the blood, and the leukocytes were then kept as pellets at -70 degrees C. A QIAsymphony instrument was used to extract genomic DNA from the frozen cell pellets. Broad study findings and their caveats: On average, thymus samples yielded approximately 780,000 unique TCRB clonotypes, whereas blood samples yielded roughly 80,000. Usage of V and J gene segments appeared to be biased in both the thymic and the peripheral blood repertoires.

This receptor was obtained from a girl under three years old with a congenital heart defect but otherwise immunologically healthy. The sequence is built from TRBV7-8 and TRBJ2-7; no D gene call is confident. Sequencing input: blood. The CDR3 protein: CASSLVTDGTYEQYF. The nucleotide sequence is given as TGTGCCAGCAGCTTAGTGACCGACGGCACCTACGAGCAGTACTTC.